The 27 T cell receptor beta chains below all came from one sample that was sequenced in a study of T-cell reconstitution after alpha-beta-depleted transplantation in children. Unique molecular identifiers featured in how the TCRbeta library was prepared. TCRdb reprocessed the PCR reads via MiXCR and lists one record per CDR3 protein. Counted here are around 960,000 distinct CDR3 sequences, about 29% occurring once; the ten biggest clones make up roughly 31%. The material sequenced was PBMCs, mostly from graft donor cells, taken 360 days after TCRalphabeta/CD19-depleted stem cell transplant. Receptor source: a boy less than two years old who had a stem cell transplant for SCID, so the T cells may come from the graft donor.

This sequence joins TRBV28 and TRBJ2-7, with 9 bases aligning to TRBD1. The CDR3 has 18 amino acids. Germline lookup yields CDR1 MDHEN and CDR2 SYDVKM. The J segment lost 5 bases and the V segment lost 4 bases, leaving 18 bases of the junction unmatched. CDR3 in amino acids: CASSSMLGGQGIGDEQYF. DNA of the CDR3: TGTGCCAGCAGTTCTATGTTGGGTGGACAGGGGATCGGGGACGAGCAGTACTTC.

This clonotype came up a few times. CDR3 coding DNA: TGCAGTGCTACTAGCGGGGCCCACTCCTACGAGCAGTACTTC. This gives the protein CSATSGAHSYEQYF. The chain employs TRBV20-1 and TRBJ2-7, with 9 nucleotides matching TRBD2. This CDR3 has 14 residues. Germline V gene lookup returns CDR1 DFQATT and CDR2 SNEGSKA (reference sequence). V shed 4 bases and J 0 bases; nucleotides not matched to a gene: 4.

This chain connects TRBV7-9 to TRBJ1-4; a possible D gene is TRBD1 (5 bases). Trimming shortened V by 2 bases and J by 3 bases, and 10 bases separated the two germline ends. This CDR3 is 15 amino acids long. CDR1 and CDR2 from the germline V gene are SEHNR and FQNEAQ (reference sequence). The CDR3 is CASSLNRSPNEKLFF. CDR3 bases: TGTGCCAGCAGCTTAAACAGGTCCCCTAATGAAAAACTGTTTTTT.

This clonotype has a count of ten or more. This chain connects TRBV12-3 or TRBV12-4 to TRBJ2-5, with D uncertain. This CDR3 has 12 residues. V lost 6 bases and J 5 bases, leaving 10 bases between the germline ends. The CDR3 sequence: CASSLNGETQYF. Here the CDR3 DNA reads TGTGCCAGCAGCTTAAACGGGGAGACCCAGTACTTC.

The chain carries TRBV12-3 or TRBV12-4 and TRBJ2-5; a possible D gene is TRBD2 (6 bases). Trimming removed 7 bases from V and 7 bases from J, with 16 bases in between. This CDR3 is built from 13 residues. The CDR3 region is CASTPVRGGTQYF. The CDR3 DNA reads as TGTGCCAGCACCCCGGTAAGGGGAGGGACCCAGTACTTC.

This clonotype was counted a few times. The rearrangement joins TRBV9 to TRBJ2-3; D is unresolved. V was clipped by 0 bases and J by 6 bases, with 5 bases between them. CDR1 and CDR2 from the germline V gene are SGDLS and YYNGEE. The CDR3 loop spans 12 amino acids. CDR3 nucleotide sequence: TGTGCCAGCAGCGTAGAGTGGGATACGCAGTATTTT. Protein product: CASSVEWDTQYF.

This CDR3 is CASSAGTGPPQHF. In DNA, the CDR3 is TGTGCCAGCAGCGCGGGGACAGGGCCGCCCCAGCATTTT. The chain links TRBV5-5 to TRBJ1-5; 9 bases fit TRBD1. After removal of 4 bases from V and 9 bases from J, the junction contained 5 bases not matched to a gene. Germline loops: CDR1 SGHKS, CDR2 YYEKEE (reference sequence). The CDR3 runs 13 residues.

The J gene is TRBJ2-2, the V gene TRBV5-1, with D perhaps being TRBD1 or TRBD2 (5 bases each). This CDR3 comprises 18 residues. Germline CDR1 is SGHRS and CDR2 is YFSETQ. The V and J ends lost 7 bases and 4 bases respectively, with 26 bases between them. As DNA, the CDR3 is TGCGCCAGCGACCCCTCCGGGACCGTCTCCAGGGTCACCGGGGAGCTGTTTTTT. Translated: CASDPSGTVSRVTGELFF.

The gene calls are TRBV20-1 and TRBJ2-1; D unresolved. CDR3 length: 13 residues. CDR1 DFQATT and CDR2 SNEGSKA come from the germline V gene (reference sequence). Between the trimmed V and J ends, which lost 8 bases and 3 bases, there was a span of 14 bases. The CDR3 coding sequence is TGCAGTACCAAAACCGCCGGCTACAATGAGCAGTTCTTC. It yields the protein CSTKTAGYNEQFF.

The V and J genes are TRBV28 and TRBJ1-1; weak D call: TRBD1 (5 bases). V shed 3 bases and J shed 11 bases, with 19 bases lying between them. The CDR3 runs to 14 residues. Per germline, CDR1 MDHEN and CDR2 SYDVKM. This CDR3 reads CASSFRGPTFRAFF. In DNA, the CDR3 is TGTGCCAGCAGTTTTAGGGGTCCCACATTCCGGGCTTTCTTT.

The chain joins TRBV7-9 to TRBJ1-5; TRBD1 agrees at 7 bases. V was pared by 3 bases and J by 0 bases, with 5 bases of the junction left unmatched. Germline CDR1 is SEHNR and CDR2 is FQNEAQ (reference sequence). The CDR3 has 16 amino acids. The CDR3 nucleotides are TGTGCCAGCAGCTTCGCGACAGGGTATAGCAATCAGCCCCAGCATTTT. Protein sequence: CASSFATGYSNQPQHF.

The chain employs TRBV20-1 and TRBJ2-1; 7 nucleotides agree with TRBD1. Germline CDR1 DFQATT, CDR2 SNEGSKA (reference sequence). The CDR3 spans 18 residues. V was pared by 4 bases and J by 4 bases, with 19 bases of the junction left unmatched. CDR3 sequence: CSANVAGGPLTGYNEQFF. In nucleotides, the CDR3 is TGCAGTGCTAATGTGGCAGGGGGACCCCTGACCGGTTACAATGAGCAGTTCTTC.

The chain is built from TRBV5-6 and TRBJ1-1, with 10 nucleotides matching TRBD1. The CDR3 contains 14 residues. Germline assignment: CDR1 SGHDT and CDR2 YYEEEE. Unmatched junction bases numbered 8, after V lost 5 bases and J lost 7 bases. The DNA of the CDR3 is TGTGCCAGCAGTCATGACAGGGGGCGCTTTGAAGCTTTCTTT. Encoded protein: CASSHDRGRFEAFF.

This clonotype was found a few times. This rearrangement joins TRBV2 to TRBJ2-1, with a possible D match to TRBD2 (5 bases). The CDR3 is 18 amino acids. The ends were cut back, 6 bases at V and 0 bases at J, with 21 bases in the middle. CDR1 is SNHLY and CDR2 is FYNNEI in the germline V gene. The CDR3 nucleotides read TGTGCCAGCAGGGACTGGGGTTATAAGGAAGTCTCCTACAATGAGCAGTTCTTC. This translates into CASRDWGYKEVSYNEQFF.

The rearrangement joins TRBV10-2 to TRBJ2-1; 9 bases map to TRBD2. Germline lookup yields CDR1 WSHSY and CDR2 SAAADI. Trimming cost V 8 bases and J 3 bases; bases outside gene matches: 5. The CDR3 length is 14 residues. The CDR3 DNA reads TGCGCCAGCGCTAGCGGGGAGCTCTACAATGAGCAGTTCTTC. Protein: CASASGELYNEQFF.

This chain links TRBV11-2 with TRBJ2-7; D might be TRBD1 (6 bases). The CDR3 loop spans 14 amino acids. Deletions cut 5 bases from V and 3 bases from J, with 14 bases between. Germline CDR1 and CDR2: SGHAT and FQNNGV. CDR3 coding DNA: TGTGCCAGCAGCACCACAGGGATCAGCTACGAGCAGTACTTC. Amino acids: CASSTTGISYEQYF.

This clonotype was seen a few times. The DNA for the CDR3 is TGTGCCATCAGTGGGGGACTAGCCGGCACAGATACGCAGTATTTT. Translation gives CAISGGLAGTDTQYF. The rearrangement links TRBV10-3 to TRBJ2-3; 9 bases agree with TRBD2. J was trimmed by 1 base and V by 4 bases; bases with no gene match: 3. Germline V CDR1 and CDR2: ENHRY, SYGVKD. The CDR3 has 15 residues.

This clonotype was observed a handful of times. V usage is TRBV9 and J usage is TRBJ2-1, with 8 bases matching TRBD2. The germline V gene has CDR1 SGDLS and CDR2 YYNGEE. J gave up 7 bases and V 3 bases, and 12 bases lay outside the gene matches. The CDR3 consists of 16 residues. CDR3 sequence reads: CASSAWTSFQLNEQFF. CDR3 in DNA: TGTGCCAGCAGCGCCTGGACTAGCTTTCAGCTTAATGAGCAGTTCTTC.

The rearrangement uses TRBV19 and TRBJ2-7; tentatively, D is TRBD1 or TRBD2 (5 bases each). V lost 5 bases and J 2 bases, leaving 13 bases between the germline ends. The germline V gene has CDR1 LNHDA and CDR2 SQIVND (reference sequence). CDR3 length: 14 amino acids. CDR3 coding DNA: TGTGCCAGTAGTTGGGACGTTCCTCCCTACGAGCAGTACTTC. The encoded protein is CASSWDVPPYEQYF.

This chain uses TRBV25-1 with TRBJ1-2, with D hard to call. CDR3 length equals 17 residues. Trimming pared 1 base from V and 4 bases from J, leaving 19 bases between. Looked up from germline, CDR1 is MGHDK and CDR2 is SYGVNS. This chain's CDR3 is CASSESKTGLGLYGYTF. The CDR3 DNA sequence: TGTGCCAGCAGTGAATCCAAAACCGGACTCGGTCTCTATGGCTACACCTTC.

Written as DNA, the CDR3 is TGTGCCAGCAGCTTGACACTAGCGGGGGGCTTTGATACGCAGTATTTT. It translates to CASSLTLAGGFDTQYF. This chain joins TRBV7-9 and TRBJ2-3; 12 bases align to TRBD2. CDR3 length: 16 amino acids. Germline V CDR1 and CDR2: SEHNR, FQNEAQ (reference sequence). J gave up 6 bases and V 3 bases, and 7 bases lay outside the gene matches.

The chain uses TRBV6-5 and TRBJ1-2; 10 bases fit TRBD1. The J segment lost 0 bases and the V segment lost 2 bases, leaving 0 bases of the junction unmatched. The CDR3 is made up of 15 amino acids. Germline CDR1 MNHEY, CDR2 SVGAGI. The CDR3 nucleotides are TGTGCCAGCAGTTACGGGACAGGGGCTAACTATGGCTACACCTTC. This encodes CASSYGTGANYGYTF.

The V gene is TRBV5-5, the J gene TRBJ2-7, with a tentative D call TRBD2 (6 bases). Germline V gene lookup returns CDR1 SGHKS and CDR2 YYEKEE (reference sequence). This CDR3 region has 15 residues. With 4 bases removed from V and 4 bases from J, the gap between germline ends came to 18 bases. The CDR3 nucleotides are TGTGCCAGCAGCCCCCCGGCGGGGAGCACATACGAGCAGTACTTC. Amino acids: CASSPPAGSTYEQYF.

In this sample, this clonotype turned up a few times. The rearrangement joins TRBV29-1 to TRBJ2-5; the match to TRBD1 covers 7 bases. The V segment lost 7 bases and the J segment 1 base; nucleotides outside the gene matches: 9. The CDR3 is 14 residues long. Germline V gene data show CDR1 as SQVTM and CDR2 as ANQGSEA. The CDR3 sequence is CSGSIGTVQETQYF. The CDR3, as DNA: TGCAGCGGTTCCATCGGGACAGTCCAAGAGACCCAGTACTTC.

The J gene is TRBJ2-3, the V gene TRBV2; tentative D call: TRBD2 (6 bases). CDR1 SNHLY and CDR2 FYNNEI come from the germline V gene. V was pared by 4 bases and J by 1 base, with 12 bases between. CDR3 length equals 15 residues. The CDR3 DNA reads TGTGCCAGCAGTGCGGGACTCCTTGGCACAGATACGCAGTATTTT. Translation gives CASSAGLLGTDTQYF.

In this sample, this clonotype turned up a few times. The chain recombines TRBV29-1 with TRBJ2-7, with 7 bases aligning to TRBD1. Unmatched junction bases numbered 5, after V lost 7 bases and J lost 2 bases. Per the germline V gene, CDR1 is SQVTM and CDR2 is ANQGSEA. The CDR3 contains 12 residues. The CDR3 bases are TGCAGCGCAGGACAGGCCCCCTACGAGCAGTACTTC. Its protein product is CSAGQAPYEQYF.

The sample holds a few counts of this clonotype. The gene calls are TRBV15 and TRBJ1-2; D unresolved. The CDR3 consists of 16 residues. Germline V gene sequence: CDR1 LNHNV, CDR2 YYDKDF (reference sequence). Trimming left V 2 bases short and J 0 bases short, with 13 bases between. The CDR3 DNA is TGTGCCACCAGCAGACCCAATCTGGGAGCTAACTATGGCTACACCTTC. Its protein is CATSRPNLGANYGYTF.